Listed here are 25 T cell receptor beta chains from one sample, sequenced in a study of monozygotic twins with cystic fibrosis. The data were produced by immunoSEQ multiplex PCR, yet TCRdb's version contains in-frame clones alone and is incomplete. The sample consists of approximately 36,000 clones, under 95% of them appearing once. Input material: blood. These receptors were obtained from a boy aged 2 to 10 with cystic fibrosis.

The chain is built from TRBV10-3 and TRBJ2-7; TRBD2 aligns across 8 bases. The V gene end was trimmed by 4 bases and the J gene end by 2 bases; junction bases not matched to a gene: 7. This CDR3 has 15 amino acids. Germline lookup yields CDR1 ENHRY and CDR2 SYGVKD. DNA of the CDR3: TGTGCCATCAGTGCCGGGACTAGGAACCCCTACGAGCAGTACTTC. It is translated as CAISAGTRNPYEQYF.

The CDR3 sequence is CASGVASGETQYF. The CDR3, as DNA: TGTGCCAGCGGCGTGGCTAGCGGGGAGACCCAGTACTTC. The chain is built from TRBV5-6 and TRBJ2-5; TRBD2 agrees at 8 bases. V shed 7 bases, J shed 5 bases, and the junction held 7 bases outside the gene matches. Germline assignment: CDR1 SGHDT and CDR2 YYEEEE. CDR3 length: 13 residues.

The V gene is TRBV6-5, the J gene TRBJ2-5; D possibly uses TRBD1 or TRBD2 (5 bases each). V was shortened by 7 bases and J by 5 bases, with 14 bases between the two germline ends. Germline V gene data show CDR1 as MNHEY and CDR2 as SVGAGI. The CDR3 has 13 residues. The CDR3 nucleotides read TGTGCCAGCACCGCGAGGGGTTGGGAGACCCAGTACTTC. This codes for CASTARGWETQYF.

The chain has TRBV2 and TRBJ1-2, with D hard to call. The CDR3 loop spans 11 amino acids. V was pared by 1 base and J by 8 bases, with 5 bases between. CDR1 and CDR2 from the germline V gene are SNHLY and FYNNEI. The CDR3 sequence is CASSEEAGYTF. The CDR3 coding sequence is TGTGCCAGCAGTGAAGAGGCCGGCTACACCTTC.

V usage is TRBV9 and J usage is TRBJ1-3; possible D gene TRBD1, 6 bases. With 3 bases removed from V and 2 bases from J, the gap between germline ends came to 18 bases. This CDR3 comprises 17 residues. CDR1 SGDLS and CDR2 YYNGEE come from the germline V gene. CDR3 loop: CASSARSIRGPGNTIYF. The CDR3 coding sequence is TGTGCCAGCAGCGCAAGATCTATTCGGGGGCCTGGAAACACCATATATTTT.

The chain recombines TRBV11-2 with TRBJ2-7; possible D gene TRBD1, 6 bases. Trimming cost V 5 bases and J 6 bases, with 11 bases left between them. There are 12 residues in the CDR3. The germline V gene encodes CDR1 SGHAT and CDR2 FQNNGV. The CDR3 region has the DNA TGTGCCAGCAGCGAGACAGGAGGCGAGCAGTACTTC. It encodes CASSETGGEQYF.

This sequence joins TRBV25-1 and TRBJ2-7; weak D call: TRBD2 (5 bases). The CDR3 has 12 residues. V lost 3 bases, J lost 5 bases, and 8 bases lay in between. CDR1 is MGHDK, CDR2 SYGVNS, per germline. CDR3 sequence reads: CASSESGDEQYF. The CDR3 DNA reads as TGTGCCAGCAGTGAGTCCGGGGACGAGCAGTACTTC.

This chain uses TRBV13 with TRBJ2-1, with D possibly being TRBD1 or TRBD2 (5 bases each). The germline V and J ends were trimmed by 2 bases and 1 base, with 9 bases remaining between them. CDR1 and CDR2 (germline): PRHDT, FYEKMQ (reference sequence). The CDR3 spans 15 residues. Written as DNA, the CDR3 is TGTGCCAGCAGCTTAAGGGACCGTTCCTACAATGAGCAGTTCTTC. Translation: CASSLRDRSYNEQFF.

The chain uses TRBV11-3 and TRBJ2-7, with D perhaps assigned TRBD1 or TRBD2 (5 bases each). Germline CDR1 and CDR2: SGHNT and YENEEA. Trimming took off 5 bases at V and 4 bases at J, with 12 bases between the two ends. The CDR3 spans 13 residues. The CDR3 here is CASSVGPAYEQYF. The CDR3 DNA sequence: TGTGCCAGCAGCGTGGGACCGGCATACGAGCAGTACTTC.

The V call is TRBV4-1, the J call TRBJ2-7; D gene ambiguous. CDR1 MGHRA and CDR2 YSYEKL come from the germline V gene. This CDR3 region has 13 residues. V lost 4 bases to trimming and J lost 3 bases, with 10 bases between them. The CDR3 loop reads CASSRDSGYEQYF. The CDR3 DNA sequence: TGCGCCAGCAGCCGCGATTCAGGCTACGAGCAGTACTTC.

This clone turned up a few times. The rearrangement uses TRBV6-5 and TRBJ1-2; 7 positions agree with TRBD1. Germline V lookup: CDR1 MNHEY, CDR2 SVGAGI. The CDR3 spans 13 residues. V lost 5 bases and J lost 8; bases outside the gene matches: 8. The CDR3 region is CASSRDSRRGYTF. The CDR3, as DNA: TGTGCCAGCAGTCGGGACAGCCGGCGGGGCTACACCTTC.

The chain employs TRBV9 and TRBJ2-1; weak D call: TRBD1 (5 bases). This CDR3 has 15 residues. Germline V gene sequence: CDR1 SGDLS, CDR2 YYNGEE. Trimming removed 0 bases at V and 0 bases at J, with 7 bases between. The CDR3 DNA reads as TGTGCCAGCAGCGTAGAAGACAGCTCCTACAATGAGCAGTTCTTC. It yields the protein CASSVEDSSYNEQFF.

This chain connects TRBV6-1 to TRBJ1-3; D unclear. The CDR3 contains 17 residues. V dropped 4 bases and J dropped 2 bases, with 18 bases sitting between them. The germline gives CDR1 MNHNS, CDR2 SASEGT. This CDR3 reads CASSVSWYPMAGNTIYF. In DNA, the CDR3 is TGTGCCAGCAGTGTAAGTTGGTACCCGATGGCTGGAAACACCATATATTTT.

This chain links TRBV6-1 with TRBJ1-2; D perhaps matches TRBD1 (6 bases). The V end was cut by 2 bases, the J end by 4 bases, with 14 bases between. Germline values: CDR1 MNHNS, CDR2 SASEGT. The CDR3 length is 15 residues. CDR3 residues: CASSERAGESYGYTF. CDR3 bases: TGTGCCAGCAGTGAAAGGGCAGGGGAGAGCTATGGCTACACCTTC.

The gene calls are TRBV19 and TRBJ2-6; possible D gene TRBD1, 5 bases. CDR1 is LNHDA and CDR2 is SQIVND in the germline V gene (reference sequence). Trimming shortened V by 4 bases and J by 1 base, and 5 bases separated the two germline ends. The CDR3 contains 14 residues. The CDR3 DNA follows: TGTGCCAGTAGTACAGGGTCTGGGGCCAACGTCCTGACTTTC. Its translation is CASSTGSGANVLTF. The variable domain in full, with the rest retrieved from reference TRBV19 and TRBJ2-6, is DGGITQSPKYLFRKEGQNVTLSCEQNLNHDAMYWYRQDPGQGLRLIYYSQIVNDFQKGDIAEGYSVSREKKESFPLTVTSAQKNPTAFYLCASSTGSGANVLTFGAGSRLTVL.

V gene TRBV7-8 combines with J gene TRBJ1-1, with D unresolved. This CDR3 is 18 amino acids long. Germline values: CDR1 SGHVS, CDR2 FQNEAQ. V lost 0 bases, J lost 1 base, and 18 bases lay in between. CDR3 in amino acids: CASSLARPVILPNTEAFF. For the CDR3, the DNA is TGTGCCAGCAGCTTAGCGCGTCCAGTCATATTACCGAACACTGAAGCTTTCTTT.

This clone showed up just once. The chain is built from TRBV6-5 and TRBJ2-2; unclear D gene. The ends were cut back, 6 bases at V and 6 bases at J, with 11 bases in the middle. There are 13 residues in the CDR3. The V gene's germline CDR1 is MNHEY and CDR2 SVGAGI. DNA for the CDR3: TGTGCCAGCAGCTATAGGGTCGCCGGGGAGCTGTTTTTT. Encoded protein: CASSYRVAGELFF.

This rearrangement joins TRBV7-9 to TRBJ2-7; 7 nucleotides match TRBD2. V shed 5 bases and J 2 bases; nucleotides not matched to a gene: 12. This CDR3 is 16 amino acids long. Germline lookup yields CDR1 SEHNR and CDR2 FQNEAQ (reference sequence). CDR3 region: CASSGAPGGGTYEQYF. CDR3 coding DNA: TGTGCCAGCAGCGGGGCCCCCGGCGGGGGAACCTACGAGCAGTACTTC.

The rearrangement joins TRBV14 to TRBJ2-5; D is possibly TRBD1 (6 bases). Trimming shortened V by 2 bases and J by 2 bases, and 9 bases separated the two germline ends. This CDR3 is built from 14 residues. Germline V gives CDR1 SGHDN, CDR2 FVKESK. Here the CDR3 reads CASSQWTVQETQYF. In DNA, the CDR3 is TGTGCCAGCAGCCAATGGACAGTACAAGAGACCCAGTACTTC.

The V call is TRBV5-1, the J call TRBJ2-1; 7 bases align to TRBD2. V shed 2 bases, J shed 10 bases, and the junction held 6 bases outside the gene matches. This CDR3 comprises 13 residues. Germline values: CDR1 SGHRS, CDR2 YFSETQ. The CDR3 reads CASSLVLAREQFF. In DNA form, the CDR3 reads TGCGCCAGCAGCTTAGTACTAGCGAGGGAGCAGTTCTTC.

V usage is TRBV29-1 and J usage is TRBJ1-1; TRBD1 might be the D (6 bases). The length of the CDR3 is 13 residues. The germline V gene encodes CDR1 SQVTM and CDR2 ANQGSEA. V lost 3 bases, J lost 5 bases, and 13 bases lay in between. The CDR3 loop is CSVEPGAGTEAFF. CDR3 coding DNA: TGCAGCGTTGAGCCAGGGGCTGGAACTGAAGCTTTCTTT.

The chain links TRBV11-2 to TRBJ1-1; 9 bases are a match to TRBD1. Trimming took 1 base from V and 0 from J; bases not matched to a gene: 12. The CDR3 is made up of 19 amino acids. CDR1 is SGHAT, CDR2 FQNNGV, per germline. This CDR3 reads CASSLVAPRDRALNTEAFF. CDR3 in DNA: TGTGCCAGCAGCTTAGTTGCTCCCCGGGACAGGGCCCTGAACACTGAAGCTTTCTTT.

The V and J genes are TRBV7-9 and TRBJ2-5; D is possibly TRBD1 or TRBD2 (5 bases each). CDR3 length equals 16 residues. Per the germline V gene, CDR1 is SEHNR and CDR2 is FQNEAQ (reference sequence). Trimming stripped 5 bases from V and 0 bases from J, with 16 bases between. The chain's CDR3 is CASSPNPGRDQETQYF. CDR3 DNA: TGTGCCAGCAGCCCTAACCCGGGGCGGGACCAAGAGACCCAGTACTTC. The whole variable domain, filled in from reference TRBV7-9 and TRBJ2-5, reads DTGVSQNPRHKITKRGQNVTFRCDPISEHNRLYWYRQTLGQGPEFLTYFQNEAQLEKSRLLSDRFSAERPKGSFSTLEIQRTEQGDSAMYLCASSPNPGRDQETQYFGPGTRLLVL.

The CDR3 DNA is TGTGCCAGTAGTACCCGACAGGGTGGCAGCTATGGCTACACCTTC. It translates to CASSTRQGGSYGYTF. The chain links TRBV19 to TRBJ1-2; 7 nucleotides agree with TRBD1. Germline loops: CDR1 LNHDA, CDR2 SQIVND (reference sequence). The CDR3 consists of 15 residues. V shed 4 bases, J shed 4 bases, and the junction held 9 bases outside the gene matches.

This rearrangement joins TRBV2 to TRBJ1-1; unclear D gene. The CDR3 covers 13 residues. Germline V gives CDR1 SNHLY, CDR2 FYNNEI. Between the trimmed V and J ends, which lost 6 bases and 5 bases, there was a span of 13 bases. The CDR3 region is CASSFQEKTEAFF. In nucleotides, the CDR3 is TGTGCCAGCAGCTTTCAGGAAAAGACTGAAGCTTTCTTT.